This T cell receptor beta chain originates from a study of blood T cell repertoires in COVID-19. Across the whole study: Both acute and convalescent COVID-19 samples were obtained from the United States, Italy and Spain.

Per germline, CDR1 SQVTM and CDR2 ANQGSEA. V shed 6 bases and J shed 6 bases, with 9 bases lying between them. This CDR3 is built from 11 residues. The table came from immunoSEQ multiplex PCR; TCRdb's copy has only in-frame clones and leaves some out. The sample has roughly 70,000 clones, roughly 70% seen once. This receptor was obtained from a man aged 60 to 75 with acute or convalescent COVID-19. The chain couples TRBV29-1 to TRBJ2-1; tentatively, D is TRBD2 (6 bases). Sequencing was performed on peripheral blood. The CDR3 spells CSVSTSNEQFF. The CDR3 coding sequence is TGCAGCGTATCGACTAGCAATGAGCAGTTCTTC.